This passage covers 6 T cell receptor beta chains from one sample sequenced in a study of shared T cell receptors in the human thymus. The protocol was immunoSEQ multiplex PCR, while the TCRdb copy is restricted to in-frame clones and leaves out a portion. Of roughly 410,000 clones in the sample, around 95% were seen once. Sequenced material: thymocytes. These receptors were collected from a human donor.

This chain's CDR3 is CASRQGTALNTEAFF. In DNA form, the CDR3 reads TGTGCCAGCAGACAAGGGACAGCGCTGAACACTGAAGCTTTCTTT. This chain joins TRBV6-5 and TRBJ1-1; TRBD1 aligns across 7 bases. Per the germline V gene, CDR1 is MNHEY and CDR2 is SVGAGI. V lost 6 bases, J lost 0 bases, and 7 bases stayed unmatched. The length of the CDR3 is 15 residues.

The chain uses TRBV4-3 and TRBJ2-1, with D perhaps matching TRBD1 (7 bases). The V gene's germline CDR1 is LGHNA and CDR2 YSLEER. The CDR3 totals 22 residues. Trimming took off 1 base at V and 4 bases at J, with 32 bases between the two ends. This CDR3 is CASSQVSGREWDRLNIYNEQFF. CDR3 DNA: TGCGCCAGCAGCCAAGTATCGGGCCGGGAGTGGGACAGACTCAACATTTACAATGAGCAGTTCTTC.

The chain has TRBV28 and TRBJ2-7; 7 bases line up with TRBD1. The CDR3 is made up of 18 amino acids. The germline V gene encodes CDR1 MDHEN and CDR2 SYDVKM. V was pared by 6 bases and J by 2 bases, with 19 bases of the junction left unmatched. The DNA of the CDR3 is TGTGCCAGCAGCAAAAACGAACTCACCGGGACAGTTACCTACGAGCAGTACTTC. As protein: CASSKNELTGTVTYEQYF.

The chain has TRBV27 and TRBJ2-7, with TRBD2 matching 11 bases. With 3 bases clipped from V and 6 bases from J, the junction kept 10 bases outside the gene matches. This CDR3 is 16 amino acids long. CDR1 is MNHEY and CDR2 is SMNVEV in the germline V gene (reference sequence). For the CDR3, the DNA is TGTGCCAGCAGTTTTTCCCTAGCGGGAGGTCACTCCGAGCAGTACTTC. It yields the protein CASSFSLAGGHSEQYF.

The chain carries TRBV10-3 and TRBJ2-5, with D perhaps TRBD1 (5 bases). Germline V gene sequence: CDR1 ENHRY, CDR2 SYGVKD. Between the trimmed V and J ends, which lost 2 bases and 2 bases, there was a span of 6 bases. CDR3 length: 13 amino acids. The CDR3 protein is CAISERQQETQYF. In DNA, the CDR3 is TGTGCCATCAGTGAGCGACAGCAAGAGACCCAGTACTTC.

This CDR3 is CAISDPGHKSMNTEAFF. The CDR3 DNA is TGTGCCATCAGTGACCCGGGACATAAGTCCATGAACACTGAAGCTTTCTTT. V gene TRBV10-3 combines with J gene TRBJ1-1, with D maybe TRBD1 (6 bases). The CDR3 has 17 residues. With 3 bases removed from V and 0 bases from J, the gap between germline ends came to 17 bases. Germline CDR1 ENHRY, CDR2 SYGVKD.